This T cell receptor beta chain was sequenced during a study of response to subunit inactivated influenza vaccine. Notes on the study in general: With each seasonal influenza vaccination, the authors suggested, few new T cells are recruited.

A note on this clonotype: The antigen is undetermined.

One entry per CDR3 protein, called by TCRdb with MiXCR from the RT-PCR reads. The data hold about 540,000 distinct CDR3 sequences, with 12% to 15% observed a single time. V was cut by 4 bases and J by 3 bases, with 16 bases left in between. The CDR3 runs to 14 residues. Germline CDR1 reads GTSNPN; CDR2 reads SVGIG (reference sequence). The clonotype was recovered from a man between 50 and 59 years old who received an inactivated influenza vaccine. The sample consisted of PBMCs from blood, taken 12 days after vaccination. V gene TRBV30 combines with J gene TRBJ2-7; possibly TRBD2 for D (6 bases). In DNA form, the CDR3 reads TGTGCCTGGAACCCAAACGGGGGTATCTACGAGCAGTACTTC. Translating it yields CAWNPNGGIYEQYF.